A single sample gave rise to the 17 T cell receptor beta chains below, sequenced in a study of cytomegalovirus exposure and HLA in healthy donors. TCRdb's copy holds only in-frame clones and misses some; the assay was immunoSEQ multiplex PCR. The sample holds approximately 120,000 clones, 88% seen once. Sequences were obtained from PBMCs. The origin of the receptors is a woman aged 18-29 years in good health and CMV-seronegative.

Of note for this clone: Relative to the germline gene, one junction end is altered; a read error may explain this. The rearrangement uses TRBV4-1 and TRBJ2-1; D is ambiguous. This CDR3 has 15 residues. The germline V gene has CDR1 MGHRA and CDR2 YSYEKL. DNA of the CDR3: TGCGCCAGCAACCAAGAGTCTAGCTCCTACAATGAGCAGTTCTTC. Protein product: CASNQESSSYNEQFF.

V gene TRBV27 combines with J gene TRBJ2-3, with TRBD2 matching over 11 bases. With 3 bases clipped from V and 5 bases from J, the junction kept 4 bases outside the gene matches. The CDR3 runs 15 residues. Germline values: CDR1 MNHEY, CDR2 SMNVEV (reference sequence). The CDR3 sequence is CASSFGLAGGDTQYF. CDR3 DNA sequence: TGTGCCAGCAGTTTTGGGCTAGCGGGAGGAGATACGCAGTATTTT.

The rearrangement joins TRBV9 to TRBJ2-3; 11 positions agree with TRBD2. Germline V CDR1 and CDR2: SGDLS, YYNGEE. The ends lost 0 bases at V and 2 bases at J; junction bases unmatched: 5. The CDR3 is made up of 17 amino acids. The CDR3 spells CASSVEASGGNTDTQYF. CDR3 DNA sequence: TGTGCCAGCAGCGTAGAGGCTAGCGGGGGGAACACAGATACGCAGTATTTT.

The chain uses TRBV4-3 and TRBJ1-5, with D hard to call. This CDR3 is 14 amino acids long. Germline values: CDR1 LGHNA, CDR2 YSLEER. With 1 base removed from V and 5 bases from J, the gap between germline ends came to 9 bases. The CDR3 sequence is CASSQGAVYQPQHF. Here the CDR3 DNA reads TGCGCCAGCAGCCAAGGGGCAGTTTATCAGCCCCAGCATTTT.

The chain uses TRBV4-3 and TRBJ1-2; 10 bases align to TRBD1. CDR1 is LGHNA and CDR2 is YSLEER in the germline V gene. J lost 3 bases, V lost 0 bases, and 7 bases had no gene match. The CDR3 totals 17 residues. The CDR3 region is CASSQEWTGGADYGYTF. CDR3 DNA sequence: TGCGCCAGCAGCCAAGAATGGACAGGGGGAGCAGACTATGGCTACACCTTC.

The chain links TRBV6-5 to TRBJ2-2, with D tentatively TRBD2 (6 bases). This CDR3 comprises 14 residues. Germline CDR1 and CDR2: MNHEY and SVGAGI. With 2 bases removed from V and 6 bases from J, the gap between germline ends came to 10 bases. The CDR3: CASSYRGLAGELFF. CDR3 nucleotides: TGTGCCAGCAGTTACAGGGGACTCGCCGGGGAGCTGTTTTTT.

CDR3 DNA sequence: TGTGCCAGCAGTCCGCCGGGACTAGAATCCTACAATGAGCAGTTCTTC. Protein: CASSPPGLESYNEQFF. The rearrangement joins TRBV28 to TRBJ2-1, with 8 positions matching TRBD2. Germline V gene lookup returns CDR1 MDHEN and CDR2 SYDVKM. V shed 5 bases, J shed 1 base, and the junction held 7 bases outside the gene matches. The CDR3 runs to 16 residues.

This clone was recorded a few times. The V call is TRBV5-1, the J call TRBJ1-2, with D uncertain. V was clipped by 0 bases and J by 8 bases, with 14 bases between them. Germline V gene data show CDR1 as SGHRS and CDR2 as YFSETQ. This CDR3 spans 14 amino acids. The DNA for the CDR3 is TGCGCCAGCAGCTTGGAGGTAACGACCGGGGGCTACACCTTC. Translated: CASSLEVTTGGYTF.

V usage is TRBV7-2 and J usage is TRBJ2-3; D perhaps matches TRBD2 (5 bases). Looked up from germline, CDR1 is SGHTA and CDR2 is FQGNSA. The CDR3 sequence is 17 residues long. Trimming cost V 1 base and J 0 bases, with 14 bases left between them. The chain's CDR3 is CASSLGLGAVSTDTQYF. In DNA form, the CDR3 reads TGTGCCAGCAGCTTAGGCCTTGGAGCGGTTAGCACAGATACGCAGTATTTT.

The chain is built from TRBV19 and TRBJ1-5, with 8 bases lining up with TRBD1. The CDR3 has 16 amino acids. V lost 2 bases, J lost 4 bases, and 7 bases stayed unmatched. Germline CDR1 is LNHDA and CDR2 is SQIVND (reference sequence). Here the CDR3 DNA reads TGTGCCAGTAGTATACAAAGGACAGGGACGAATCAGCCCCAGCATTTT. Translation: CASSIQRTGTNQPQHF.

V usage is TRBV6-5 and J usage is TRBJ1-6, with D maybe TRBD1 (5 bases). V was trimmed by 4 bases and J by 10 bases, leaving 17 bases between them. Germline V CDR1 and CDR2: MNHEY, SVGAGI. This CDR3 spans 15 amino acids. For the CDR3, the DNA is TGTGCCAGCAGTTTCGGGGGAACAGGACGGTCACCCCTCCACTTT. This codes for CASSFGGTGRSPLHF.

This chain joins TRBV15 and TRBJ1-1; a possible D gene is TRBD1 (6 bases). There are 15 residues in the CDR3. Trimming shortened V by 4 bases and J by 9 bases, and 21 bases separated the two germline ends. The germline V gene has CDR1 LNHNV and CDR2 YYDKDF (reference sequence). CDR3 sequence (DNA): TGTGCCACCAGCAACCTTTGGGGCAGGGGTATCAAAGCTTTCTTT. Its translation is CATSNLWGRGIKAFF.

The chain employs TRBV4-2 and TRBJ2-2; possible D gene TRBD1, 6 bases. There are 17 residues in the CDR3. Germline assignment: CDR1 LGHNA and CDR2 YNFKEQ. V was pared by 4 bases and J by 3 bases, with 18 bases between. CDR3 protein: CASSLRQQGPDTGELFF. In DNA form, the CDR3 reads TGTGCCAGCAGCCTCCGACAACAGGGCCCCGACACCGGGGAGCTGTTTTTT.

V gene TRBV19 combines with J gene TRBJ1-6; 8 bases are a match to TRBD1. The CDR3 is made up of 16 amino acids. Losses at the gene ends were 5 bases for V and 10 bases for J; bases not matched to a gene: 13. The V gene's germline CDR1 is LNHDA and CDR2 SQIVND (reference sequence). CDR3 protein: CASSPRTGNSQSPLHF. The CDR3 nucleotides read TGTGCCAGTAGTCCCCGGACAGGGAACTCTCAGTCACCCCTCCACTTT.

The CDR3 nucleotides read TGTGCCAGCAGCGGCCACGGGACTAACTACAATGAGCAGTTCTTC. Its protein product is CASSGHGTNYNEQFF. The chain uses TRBV9 and TRBJ2-1; the match to TRBD2 covers 7 bases. CDR3 length equals 15 residues. The trim removed 3 bases at V and 3 bases at J, leaving 6 bases unmatched. Per the germline V gene, CDR1 is SGDLS and CDR2 is YYNGEE. The variable domain in full, completed from reference TRBV9 and TRBJ2-1, reads DSGVTQTPKHLITATGQRVTLRCSPRSGDLSVYWYQQSLDQGLQFLIQYYNGEERAKGNILERFSAQQFPDLHSELNLSSLELGDSALYFCASSGHGTNYNEQFFGPGTRLTVL.

J is TRBJ1-1 and V is TRBV2, with D possibly TRBD1 on 6 matching bases. This CDR3 comprises 12 residues. Between the trimmed V and J ends, which lost 7 bases and 8 bases, there was a span of 14 bases. The germline gives CDR1 SNHLY, CDR2 FYNNEI. CDR3 region: CASIRGTKEAFF. CDR3 DNA: TGTGCCAGCATTAGGGGGACAAAAGAAGCTTTCTTT.

The gene calls are TRBV11-3 and TRBJ2-7, with D perhaps matching TRBD1 (5 bases). The germline V and J ends were trimmed by 0 bases and 3 bases, with 15 bases remaining between them. The CDR3 length is 16 residues. Germline V lookup: CDR1 SGHNT, CDR2 YENEEA. This CDR3 is CASSLEVVRVNYEQYF. The CDR3, as DNA: TGTGCCAGCAGCTTAGAGGTCGTCAGGGTAAACTACGAGCAGTACTTC. Full variable domain (rest looked up from reference TRBV11-3 and TRBJ2-7): EAGVVQSPRYKIIEKKQPVAFWCNPISGHNTLYWYLQNLGQGPELLIRYENEEAVDDSQLPKDRFSAERLKGVDSTLKIQPAELGDSAVYLCASSLEVVRVNYEQYFGPGTRLTVT.